The clone carrying this T cell receptor (beta chain) came up many times. This specimen belongs to a study of patients and donors after allogeneic stem cell transplantation. V lost 1 base to trimming and J lost 1 base, with 5 bases between them. Per germline, CDR1 SGHRS and CDR2 YFSETQ. The CDR3 spans 13 residues. MiXCR was run by TCRdb on the RT-PCR reads, yielding one entry per CDR3 protein. The table shows under 200,000 distinct CDR3 sequences, with about 24% occurring only once. This TCR came from a human donor who was either an allogeneic HSCT recipient or a stem cell or donor lymphocyte infusion donor (not recorded which). It is not recorded whose cells these are; they may come from a transplant donor. The chain joins TRBV5-1 to TRBJ1-2; D remains unclear. Sequenced: blood, either unsorted or a sorted T cell fraction (not recorded which). CDR3 residues: CASSLSSNYGYTF. The CDR3 DNA follows: TGCGCCAGCAGCTTGTCGAGTAACTATGGCTACACCTTC.